These T cell receptor beta chains were read from a single sample in a study of T cell responses to AZD1222 COVID-19 vaccine. TCRdb's table, derived via immunoSEQ multiplex PCR, lists solely in-frame clones and lacks some. Of over 90,000 clones in the sample, 84% were seen once. The specimen was peripheral blood, collected on day 0 of AZD1222 vaccination. These receptors originate from an adult in good health. CDR3s include the opening cysteine and the closing phenylalanine or tryptophan. Fields, in order: V gene, clone size, J gene, CDR3 length, D gene, CDR3 protein, CDR3 DNA. The D gene is left open where the match is weak. The size entry is marked missing in some rows and otherwise reads once, few, many or a size class.

TRBV28	-	TRBJ2-7	15	-	CASSSPTSGTNEQYF	TGTGCCAGCAGTTCCCCCACTAGTGGTACTAACGAGCAGTACTTC
TRBV4-3	few	TRBJ1-5	18	-	CASSQDLVKSYSNQPQHF	TGCGCCAGCAGCCAAGATTTGGTGAAGAGCTATAGCAATCAGCCCCAGCATTTT
TRBV28	-	TRBJ1-2	15	-	CASSSTAANNYGYTF	TGTGCCAGCAGTTCAACGGCAGCGAATAACTATGGCTACACCTTC
TRBV6-2/TRBV6-3	-	TRBJ2-2	14	-	CASSYGLNTGELFF	TGTGCCAGCAGTTACGGCTTGAACACCGGGGAGCTGTTTTTT
TRBV2	-	TRBJ2-1	15	TRBD2	CASSELAGPYNEQFF	TGTGCCAGCAGTGAACTAGCGGGGCCCTACAATGAGCAGTTCTTC
TRBV5-6	-	TRBJ2-3	16	TRBD2	CASSAERRGNTDTQYF	TGTGCCAGCAGCGCCGAGCGGCGGGGGAACACAGATACGCAGTATTTT
TRBV27	-	TRBJ1-6	15	TRBD1	CASSTDRGRNSPLHF	TGTGCCAGCAGTACGGACAGGGGGCGTAATTCACCCCTCCACTTT
TRBV3-1/TRBV3-2	few	TRBJ1-1	13	-	CASSRDGTTEAFF	TGTGCCAGCAGCCGGGACGGTACCACTGAAGCTTTCTTT
TRBV2	-	TRBJ2-1	15	TRBD1	CASGRQGSSYNEQFF	TGTGCCAGCGGACGACAGGGAAGCTCCTACAATGAGCAGTTCTTC
TRBV6-1	-	TRBJ1-2	14	-	CASSEEPRSYGYTF	TGTGCCAGCAGTGAAGAACCCAGGTCATATGGCTACACCTTC
TRBV2	-	TRBJ2-7	16	-	CASSDLSRIRNYEQYF	TGTGCCAGCAGTGACTTATCCAGGATAAGAAACTACGAGCAGTACTTC
TRBV7-9	-	TRBJ1-4	13	-	CAWWGRGNEKLFF	TGTGCCTGGTGGGGACGGGGAAATGAAAAACTGTTTTTT
TRBV11-3	once	TRBJ1-1	13	-	CASSFNHAGEAFF	TGTGCCAGCAGCTTCAATCACGCAGGTGAAGCTTTCTTT
TRBV14	-	TRBJ1-1	13	-	CASSQQGNTEAFF	TGTGCCAGCAGCCAGCAGGGGAACACTGAAGCTTTCTTT
TRBV6-5	once	TRBJ2-7	15	-	CASSYGSASSYEQYF	TGTGCCAGCAGTTATGGGTCTGCGAGCTCCTACGAGCAGTACTTC
TRBV5-4	once	TRBJ1-2	13	-	CASSGGPNYGYTF	TGTGCCAGCAGCGGCGGGCCTAACTATGGCTACACCTTC
TRBV9	once	TRBJ1-5	16	-	CASSTSTVDSNQPQHF	TGTGCCAGCAGCACCAGCACGGTCGATAGCAATCAGCCCCAGCATTTT
TRBV5-1	-	TRBJ2-3	14	TRBD1	CASSLGQGKDTQYF	TGCGCCAGCAGCTTGGGACAGGGGAAAGATACGCAGTATTTT
TRBV18	-	TRBJ1-6	15	-	CASSPSSDRISPLHF	TGTGCCAGCTCACCATCCTCTGACCGGATCTCACCCCTCCACTTT
TRBV2	-	TRBJ1-1	14	-	CASSPGEVGNEAFF	TGTGCCAGCAGTCCAGGGGAGGTCGGGAATGAAGCTTTCTTT
TRBV7-2	-	TRBJ1-2	13	-	CASTPSANYGYTF	TGTGCCAGCACCCCTTCGGCTAACTATGGCTACACCTTC
TRBV6-5	-	TRBJ2-1	15	-	CASTQEEHPSDEQFF	TGTGCCAGCACCCAAGAGGAACACCCGAGCGATGAGCAGTTCTTC
TRBV7-2	once	TRBJ2-1	17	TRBD2	CASSQTGLAGGGNEQFF	TGTGCCAGCAGCCAAACGGGACTAGCGGGAGGGGGGAATGAGCAGTTCTTC
TRBV7-2	once	TRBJ2-7	14	-	CASSLGPQAYEQYF	TGTGCCAGCAGCTTAGGCCCACAGGCCTACGAGCAGTACTTC
TRBV12-3/TRBV12-4	-	TRBJ1-1	13	TRBD1	CASSRTGGFEAFF	TGTGCCAGCAGTCGCACAGGGGGCTTTGAAGCTTTCTTT
TRBV5-1	-	TRBJ1-4	16	-	CASSFGAGTGGEKLFF	-
TRBV5-1	-	TRBJ1-6	15	TRBD1	CASSLAETGVSPLHF	TGCGCCAGCAGCTTGGCCGAGACAGGGGTGTCACCCCTCCACTTT
TRBV11-3	-	TRBJ2-1	16	-	CASSPPNSLAYNEQFF	TGTGCCAGCAGCCCTCCAAATTCTCTAGCCTACAATGAGCAGTTCTTC
TRBV27	-	TRBJ1-1	15	-	CASSRQVTLNTEAFF	TGTGCCAGCAGTCGACAGGTGACCCTGAACACTGAAGCTTTCTTT
TRBV12-3/TRBV12-4	-	TRBJ1-2	13	-	CASTPGYRSGYTF	TGTGCCAGCACCCCCGGGTATAGGAGTGGCTACACCTTC
TRBV6-5	-	TRBJ1-4	14	TRBD1	CASNLGQGRGKLFF	TGTGCCAGCAACCTGGGACAGGGCAGAGGGAAACTGTTTTTT
TRBV15	-	TRBJ1-6	15	-	CATSSKRGGDSPLHF	TGTGCCACCAGCAGTAAAAGGGGGGGCGACTCACCCCTCCACTTT
TRBV7-2	once	TRBJ2-1	16	-	CASSFQTRGLNNEQFF	TGTGCCAGCAGCTTTCAAACTCGGGGGTTAAACAATGAGCAGTTCTTC
TRBV28	once	TRBJ1-1	14	-	CATDIPWGNTEAFF	TGTGCCACAGACATACCCTGGGGGAACACTGAAGCTTTCTTT
TRBV6-5	once	TRBJ1-1	11	-	CASLDRFEAFF	TGTGCCAGCCTGGATCGGTTTGAAGCTTTCTTT
TRBV27	few	TRBJ1-6	15	-	CASTPLGGGNSPLHF	TGTGCCAGCACTCCCTTGGGGGGGGGTAATTCACCCCTCCACTTT
TRBV4-2	-	TRBJ1-5	15	-	CASSQEERGGQPQHF	TGTGCCAGCAGCCAAGAGGAAAGGGGCGGCCAGCCCCAGCATTTT
TRBV3-1/TRBV3-2	-	TRBJ1-1	15	-	CASSQGGIGNTEAFF	TGTGCCAGCAGCCAGGGGGGGATAGGGAACACTGAAGCTTTCTTT
TRBV24-1	-	TRBJ2-2	14	-	CATRGRANTGELFF	TGTGCCACCCGCGGACGGGCAAACACCGGGGAGCTGTTTTTT
TRBV10-3	-	TRBJ2-6	15	-	CAISEISSGANVLTF	TGTGCCATCAGTGAAATTAGCTCTGGGGCCAACGTCCTGACTTTC
TRBV6-5	few	TRBJ2-7	11	-	CASSPGTKQYF	TGTGCCAGCAGTCCCGGGACCAAGCAGTACTTC
TRBV6-5	-	TRBJ1-4	15	-	CASVSRQRSREKLFF	TGTGCCAGCGTCTCGAGGCAGCGATCTCGTGAAAAACTGTTTTTT
TRBV6-5	-	TRBJ2-7	14	-	CASSYSLGSYEQYF	TGTGCCAGCAGTTACTCGCTAGGATCCTACGAGCAGTACTTC
TRBV6-2/TRBV6-3	-	TRBJ1-1	15	-	CASSSPRGGGTEAFF	TGTGCCAGCAGTTCCCCCCGGGGGGGTGGCACTGAAGCTTTCTTT
TRBV19	-	TRBJ2-1	14	-	CATREGGAYNEQFF	TGTGCCACCAGGGAGGGGGGGGCCTACAATGAGCAGTTCTTC
TRBV6-5	-	TRBJ1-1	14	-	CASSSRQLTVEAFF	TGTGCCAGCAGTTCGCGACAGTTAACCGTAGAAGCTTTCTTT
TRBV11-2	-	TRBJ1-3	13	-	CASSPYSGNTIYF	TGTGCCAGCAGCCCCTATTCTGGAAACACCATATATTTT
TRBV28	once	TRBJ1-1	16	-	CASSSSGGQGRTEAFF	TGTGCCAGCAGTTCTAGCGGGGGCCAGGGGAGAACTGAAGCTTTCTTT
TRBV14	few	TRBJ2-1	13	-	CASSQEPRSGQFF	TGTGCCAGCAGCCAAGAGCCTAGATCTGGGCAGTTCTTC
TRBV19	-	TRBJ1-5	15	TRBD1	CASSRFSRGNQPQHF	TGTGCCAGTAGTCGATTTAGCAGGGGGAATCAGCCCCAGCATTTT
TRBV19	-	TRBJ2-5	15	TRBD1	CASSMGTGEIKTQYF	TGTGCCAGTAGTATGGGGACAGGGGAGATAAAGACCCAGTACTTC
TRBV11-2	-	TRBJ1-1	15	-	CASSLTGGRPPEAFF	TGTGCCAGCAGCTTAACGGGGGGACGGCCCCCTGAAGCTTTCTTT
TRBV4-1	-	TRBJ1-2	14	-	CASSPPTKGYGYTF	TGCGCCAGCAGCCCCCCTACGAAGGGTTATGGCTACACCTTC
TRBV18	-	TRBJ1-4	15	-	CASSSGVGTNEKLFF	TGTGCCAGCTCATCAGGGGTCGGGACTAATGAAAAACTGTTTTTT
TRBV5-4	-	TRBJ1-2	14	-	CASSFRGQNYGYTF	TGTGCCAGCAGCTTTAGAGGACAGAACTATGGCTACACCTTC
TRBV6-5	-	TRBJ2-7	13	TRBD2	CASTKREGGEQYF	TGTGCCAGCACCAAGCGGGAGGGAGGCGAGCAGTACTTC
TRBV7-9	-	TRBJ1-2	13	-	CASSQWRGEGYTF	TGTGCCAGCAGCCAGTGGCGGGGAGAGGGCTACACCTTC
TRBV9	many	TRBJ2-2	14	-	CASSYGGDTGELFF	TGTGCCAGCAGCTATGGGGGCGACACCGGGGAGCTGTTTTTT
TRBV6-5	-	TRBJ1-5	14	-	CASTGFNSNQPQHF	TGTGCCAGCACCGGATTTAATAGCAATCAGCCCCAGCATTTT